Following are 13 T cell receptor beta chains from one sample sequenced in a study of T cells after yellow fever vaccination. TCRdb processed the 5' RACE reads anew with MiXCR; each CDR3 protein has one entry. The sample consists of about 99,000 distinct CDR3 sequences, approximately 6.3% of them appearing once. The sequenced sample was CD8+ T cells sorted from PBMCs, obtained 10 days after the yellow fever booster vaccination. These receptors came from a man younger than 35 who received the YFV17D yellow fever vaccine.

The chain combines TRBV5-6 with TRBJ2-7; 7 bases are a match to TRBD1. The CDR3 covers 13 residues. CDR1 and CDR2 from the germline V gene are SGHDT and YYEEEE. V gave up 4 bases and J gave up 6 bases; unmatched junction bases: 7. CDR3 amino acids: CASSPQGVAEQYV. DNA for the CDR3: TGTGCCAGCAGCCCTCAGGGGGTCGCCGAGCAGTACGTC.

This clonotype has ten or more counts. This sequence joins TRBV27 and TRBJ1-4; TRBD1 matches at 7 bases. The CDR3 sequence is 17 residues long. Germline lookup yields CDR1 MNHEY and CDR2 SMNVEV (reference sequence). J was trimmed by 8 bases and V by 4 bases; bases with no gene match: 16. The CDR3 protein is CASSSAPDKGAGEKLFF. As DNA, the CDR3 is TGTGCCAGCAGTTCCGCCCCGGACAAGGGGGCAGGAGAAAAACTGTTTTTT. The complete variable domain, with remaining parts taken from reference TRBV27 and TRBJ1-4, reads EAQVTQNPRYLITVTGKKLTVTCSQNMNHEYMSWYRQDPGLGLRQIYYSMNVEVTDKGDVPEGYKVSRKEKRNFPLILESPSPNQTSLYFCASSSAPDKGAGEKLFFGSGTQLSVL.

This clonotype was counted at least ten times. V gene TRBV7-9 combines with J gene TRBJ1-2, with 7 bases that match TRBD1. Germline V lookup: CDR1 SEHNR, CDR2 FQNEAQ (reference sequence). V trimming: 4 bases; J trimming: 4 bases; junction bases outside the gene matches: 9. The CDR3 totals 15 residues. The CDR3 DNA sequence: TGTGCCAGCAGCTCGGGACAGCTCACCATCTATGGCTACACCTTC. Translating it yields CASSSGQLTIYGYTF. The whole variable domain, remainder taken from reference TRBV7-9 and TRBJ1-2, is DTGVSQNPRHKITKRGQNVTFRCDPISEHNRLYWYRQTLGQGPEFLTYFQNEAQLEKSRLLSDRFSAERPKGSFSTLEIQRTEQGDSAMYLCASSSGQLTIYGYTFGSGTRLTVV.

In its sample, this clonotype was seen many times. The chain joins TRBV9 to TRBJ2-3; D unclear. V was shortened by 4 bases and J by 2 bases, with 5 bases between the two germline ends. From germline, CDR1 is SGDLS and CDR2 YYNGEE. The length of the CDR3 is 12 residues. The CDR3 bases are TGTGCCAGCAGCCCCCCCACAGATACGCAGTATTTT. The encoded protein is CASSPPTDTQYF.

The table lists this clonotype with a few counts. The chain carries TRBV5-1 and TRBJ1-1; D gene unclear. The CDR3 has 15 amino acids. Looked up from germline, CDR1 is SGHRS and CDR2 is YFSETQ. Trimming pared 2 bases from V and 4 bases from J, leaving 15 bases between. The CDR3: CASSFGERGGTEAFF. As DNA, the CDR3 is TGCGCCAGCAGCTTTGGTGAGCGGGGAGGCACTGAAGCTTTCTTT.

CDR3 nucleotide sequence: TGTGCCAGCAGTTTAACTAGCGGGGGCCCGAAGGGGGCCCAGTACTTC. It is translated as CASSLTSGGPKGAQYF. The chain recombines TRBV12-3 or TRBV12-4 with TRBJ2-5; TRBD2 matches at 11 bases. There are 16 residues in the CDR3. The trim removed 2 bases at V and 9 bases at J, leaving 11 bases unmatched.

The rearrangement uses TRBV29-1 and TRBJ2-1; D uncertain. The CDR3 loop spans 12 amino acids. Deletions cut 3 bases from V and 6 bases from J, with 9 bases between. Germline values: CDR1 SQVTM, CDR2 ANQGSEA. The CDR3 nucleotides read TGCAGCGTTGACCTAGTCCCCAATGAGCAGTTCTTC. It codes for CSVDLVPNEQFF.

This clonotype has only a few counts. V usage is TRBV7-9 and J usage is TRBJ1-1; D unclear. Germline V CDR1 and CDR2: SEHNR, FQNEAQ (reference sequence). The CDR3 totals 16 residues. Trimming took off 4 bases at V and 0 bases at J, with 15 bases between the two ends. The CDR3 loop is CASSSRPADMNTEAFF. In DNA, the CDR3 is TGTGCCAGCAGCTCCCGTCCGGCTGACATGAACACTGAAGCTTTCTTT.

Comments on this clonotype: Sequence at one end of the junction differs from germline and may be a read error. The chain recombines TRBV7-3 with TRBJ2-3; 14 bases align to TRBD2. This CDR3 comprises 15 residues. CDR1 is SGHTA and CDR2 is FQGTGA in the germline V gene. CDR3 nucleotide sequence: TGTGCCAGCAGCTCGCGGGGACTAGCGGGGGAAACGCTGTATTTT. It is translated as CASSSRGLAGETLYF.

This clonotype showed up just a few times. J is TRBJ1-6 and V is TRBV7-9, with a tentative D call TRBD1 (5 bases). This CDR3 is 17 amino acids long. CDR1 is SEHNR and CDR2 is FQNEAQ in the germline V gene (reference sequence). Trimming left V 4 bases short and J 0 bases short, with 13 bases between. The CDR3 DNA reads as TGTGCCAGCAGCTCGGGACGTTCGAGCTCCTATAATTCACCCCTCCACTTT. Its protein product is CASSSGRSSSYNSPLHF. Looking up the rest from reference TRBV7-9 and TRBJ1-6 gives the full variable domain: DTGVSQNPRHKITKRGQNVTFRCDPISEHNRLYWYRQTLGQGPEFLTYFQNEAQLEKSRLLSDRFSAERPKGSFSTLEIQRTEQGDSAMYLCASSSGRSSSYNSPLHFGNGTRLTVT.

The CDR3 here is CASSFGQDYNYGYTF. For the CDR3, the DNA is TGCGCCAGCAGCTTCGGACAGGATTATAACTATGGCTACACCTTC. The chain links TRBV5-1 to TRBJ1-2; TRBD1 agrees at 7 bases. The CDR3 length is 15 residues. Losses at the gene ends were 2 bases for V and 1 base for J; bases not matched to a gene: 5. Germline V gives CDR1 SGHRS, CDR2 YFSETQ.

This clonotype has just a few counts. This chain connects TRBV12-3 or TRBV12-4 to TRBJ2-1; D gene unclear. V shed 5 bases and J shed 9 bases, with 20 bases lying between them. The CDR3 is made up of 15 amino acids. CDR3 in DNA: TGTGCCAGCAGTCTCCGGGCCGACTTCGGTAGTGAGCAGTTCTTC. Protein: CASSLRADFGSEQFF.

This chain connects TRBV4-1 to TRBJ1-5; unclear D gene. CDR1 is MGHRA, CDR2 YSYEKL, per germline. CDR3 length equals 15 residues. Trimming stripped 4 bases from V and 0 bases from J, with 10 bases between. The chain's CDR3 is CASSLLGNSNQPQHF. In DNA, the CDR3 is TGCGCCAGCAGCCTCCTCGGGAATAGCAATCAGCCCCAGCATTTT.